The T cell receptor (beta chain) under discussion was sequenced for a study of blood T cell repertoires in COVID-19 (dated by TCRdb to the early 2020s). Regarding the research as a whole: Collaborator samples came from the United States, Italy and Spain and covered acute and convalescent phases of COVID-19. Samples were obtained from the ongoing ImmuneRACE study (first 160 participants) and from about 1,300 subjects provided by 6 global collaborators. The prospective study material was composed of cDNA or gDNA derived from T cells, B-cell-depleted T cells, or PBMCs. HLA class I and class II types, where available, came from metadata supplied by the sample provider rather than from assay-based typing. The repertoires were made available in a free public database intended to serve as a resource for research on the immune response to SARS-CoV-2. Sample metadata almost always included a de-identified subject ID, COVID-19 status, age in years and sex. The dataset comprised deeply sampled blood TCRbeta repertoires from subjects exposed to, actively infected with, or recovered from COVID-19. The research as a whole found: The quantity of clinical and demographic metadata differed by source and by participant and was supplied without curation.

Each collaborating institution followed its own protocols to collect whole blood in K2EDTA tubes. Collaborator samples were shipped for TCRbeta analysis as frozen whole blood, isolated PBMCs, or DNA extracted from either sample type. The CDR3 runs 14 residues from the cysteine to the phenylalanine. The entry retains the CDR3 DNA only, 42 bases that are in frame from base 1. The V end gives up 6 bases and the J end 2 bases, leaving 4 bases in the junction not matched to a gene. The germline V gene yields MDHEN for CDR1 and SYDVKM for CDR2. TCRbeta CDR3 regions were amplified from genomic DNA by means of the immunoSEQ Assay, a bias-controlled multiplex PCR. As for the original processing: Within the assay, amplification of reference gene primers was used to estimate how many nucleated cells each sample contained. To quantify the absolute abundance of each unique TCRbeta CDR3 rearrangement, sequence reads were collapsed and filtered. For each sample, productive Simpson clonality was calculated as the square root of Simpson's diversity index across productive rearrangements. The clones in this table, taken by TCRdb from immuneACCESS, are in-frame only. Not every clone is retained; where verified, under half of the shortfall comes from an unresolved V gene, and the cause of the rest is unknown. The DNA was the basis for D and trimming; V, J and clone size are from that table. Within this sample are roughly 110,000 clones, with about 90% of them counted one time only. Of the sample, approximately 4.3% is held by the ten largest clones.

As concerns this clone: This receptor's antigen is unknown. One base away there is no much larger clone; base qualities are not given.

The source is a woman aged 45 to 65 with acute or convalescent COVID-19. Sequencing was carried out using peripheral blood. The rearrangement joined TRBV28 to TRBJ2-7; a stretch of 10 junction bases matches TRBD1. The encoded CDR3 is CASSLGQGPYEQYF. The sequence in DNA is TGTGCCAGCAGCCTGGGACAGGGGCCCTACGAGCAGTACTTC.